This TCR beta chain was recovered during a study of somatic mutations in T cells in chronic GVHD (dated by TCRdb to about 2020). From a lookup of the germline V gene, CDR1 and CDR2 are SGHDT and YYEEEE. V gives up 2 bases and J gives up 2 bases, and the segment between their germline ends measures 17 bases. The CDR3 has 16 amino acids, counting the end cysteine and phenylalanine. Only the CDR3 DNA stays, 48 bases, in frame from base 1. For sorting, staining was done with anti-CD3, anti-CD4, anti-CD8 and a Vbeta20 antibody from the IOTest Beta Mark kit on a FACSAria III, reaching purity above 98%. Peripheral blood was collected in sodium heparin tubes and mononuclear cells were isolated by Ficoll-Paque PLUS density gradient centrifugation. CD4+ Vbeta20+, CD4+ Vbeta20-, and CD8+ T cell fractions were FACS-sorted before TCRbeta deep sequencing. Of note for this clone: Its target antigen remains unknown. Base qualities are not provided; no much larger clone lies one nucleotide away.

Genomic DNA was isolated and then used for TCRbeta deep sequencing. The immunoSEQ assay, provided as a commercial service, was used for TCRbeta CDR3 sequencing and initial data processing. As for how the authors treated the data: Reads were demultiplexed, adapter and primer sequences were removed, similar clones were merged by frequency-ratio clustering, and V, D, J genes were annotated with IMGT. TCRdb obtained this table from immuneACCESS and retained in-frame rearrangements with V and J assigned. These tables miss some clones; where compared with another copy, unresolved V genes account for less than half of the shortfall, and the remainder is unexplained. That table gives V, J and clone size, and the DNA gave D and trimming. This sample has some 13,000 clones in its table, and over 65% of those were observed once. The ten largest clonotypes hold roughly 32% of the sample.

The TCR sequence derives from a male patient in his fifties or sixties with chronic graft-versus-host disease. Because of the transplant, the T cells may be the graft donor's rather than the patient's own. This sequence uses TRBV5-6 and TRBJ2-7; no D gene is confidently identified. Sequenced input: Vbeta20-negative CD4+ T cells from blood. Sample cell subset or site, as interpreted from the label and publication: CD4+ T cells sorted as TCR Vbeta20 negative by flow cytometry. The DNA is TGTGCCAGCAGCTTAATTGTGGCCTCAGATCCCTACGAGCAGTACTTC. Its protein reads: CASSLIVASDPYEQYF.